This T cell receptor beta chain was sequenced in a study of post-analysis software for immune sequencing data. Overall study context: The patients showed relapsing-remitting, secondary progressive and progressive-relapsing multiple sclerosis courses.

This clonotype turned up a few times. Its antigen is unidentified. Tagging with unique molecular identifiers was a feature of the TCR beta cDNA libraries. cDNA molecules numbering about half a million came from about 0.94 to 9.7 million T cells. One entry per CDR3 protein results from TCRdb running MiXCR on the PCR reads. The table records roughly 400,000 distinct CDR3 sequences, 39% of them present only once. Per germline, CDR1 SQVTM and CDR2 ANQGSEA. This CDR3 contains 11 residues. V lost 6 bases, J lost 6 bases, and 9 bases lay in between. Points from the study as a whole: Clustering by F measure revealed strong co-clustering among samples prepared together in one batch. When patients were compared with controls, a handful of TRBV segments were more frequent, TRBV5-6, TRBV5-1 and TRBV20-1 among them. Normalized Chao1 diversity was significantly reduced in patients versus controls.

The chain recombines TRBV29-1 with TRBJ2-1, with no clear D. This receptor was taken from a girl aged 2 to 9 with multiple sclerosis. The sequenced material came from blood. The CDR3 nucleotides are TGCAGCGTCAGACACATCAATGAGCAGTTCTTC. Translation: CSVRHINEQFF.